This T cell receptor beta chain was sequenced during a study of vaccination and CD4 T cells after COVID-19 (dated 2022 in TCRdb). Study-level background: Convalescent patients had a positive SARS-CoV-2 result on nasal swab PCR, and of these patients, several had mild disease and one had severe disease. In roughly 10 COVID-19 convalescent patients and 4 infection-naive healthy vaccine recipients, the spike-specific CD4+ TCR repertoire before mRNA vaccination was compared with the repertoire after mRNA vaccination. Six males and four females were included in the convalescent cohort, with two Hispanic individuals, seven Caucasians, two Asians and one multiracial person represented. Overlapping spike peptide pools from SARS-CoV-2 and from the common cold coronaviruses HCoV-NL63, HCoV-OC43 and HCoV-229E were used as culture stimuli. Post-COVID blood samples from convalescent patients were collected a median of approximately 100 days after diagnosis, with a range of about 35 to 161 days. Participants received two doses of either the Pfizer-BioNTech BNT162b2 vaccine (n=8) or the Moderna mRNA-1273 vaccine (n=2). Control cultures received a CEFX viral epitope pool as the positive control, an HIV-1 Nef peptide pool as the negative control, or no peptide. Post-vaccine blood samples were taken a median of about 72 days after the second vaccine dose, with a range of about 13 to 250 days.

The treatment or condition label for this specimen denotes: approximately nine-day PBMC culture with coronavirus spike peptide pools or control peptides (ViraFEST assay). The ViraFEST assay was used in the study, in which antigen-specific T cells were expanded with peptide pools and expanded clonotypes were subsequently identified by TCR sequencing. The positive SARS-CoV-2 PCR tests of the convalescent patients were dated from March to December 2020, before the Alpha, Beta and Delta variants emerged in the United States. PBMCs were cultured at approximately 2 million per well in IMDM supplemented with approximately 4.7% human AB serum and about 10 IU/ml IL-2, with approximately 9.5 ug/ml peptide pools added. Half of the culture medium was replaced with fresh IL-2-containing medium on days 3 and 7. Once the cells had been in culture for approximately 10 days, the EasySep CD4+ T cell isolation kit was used to isolate CD4+ T cells by negative selection. PBMCs were separated from whole blood using Ficoll-Paque Plus gradient centrifugation and then either used fresh or cryopreserved at -140C. Triplicate wells were generally used for each culture condition.

The library was made by PCR. At the Johns Hopkins FTIC core, DNA from the cultured CD4+ T cells underwent TCR sequencing with the Oncomine TCR Beta short-read assay. Genomic DNA was extracted from the cultured CD4+ T cells with the QIAamp micro DNA kit. The Oncomine TCR Beta libraries from cultured CD4+ T cells were pooled using unique dual indexes and then sequenced on an Illumina iSeq 100. The paper's data handling went like this. Non-productive sequences were removed, and CDR3s not starting with C, not ending with F or W, or shorter than 7 amino acids were discarded. The MANAFEST web application identified antigen-specific clonotypes by comparing peptide-stimulated wells against reference wells and other culture wells. To be called positive, a clone needed an FDR below 0.05, an odds ratio above 5, and a productive frequency above 0.1% in at least two of three replicate wells. Cross-reactive clonotypes were defined as significantly expanded in both SARS-CoV-2 spike wells and at least one common cold coronavirus spike condition. Levenshtein distances (stringdist) and unrooted phylogenetic trees (ape) in R version 3.6.1 were used to assess CDR3 homology. The public reads were reprocessed in TCRdb via fastp at Q25 and MiXCR, keeping in-frame beta chains. Rows merge per CDR3 protein into single entries with the most common DNA and genes. The V and J calls come from TCRdb's annotation, not from the publication. This sample holds 20,000 to 25,000 distinct CDR3 sequences; under 70% were observed only once. Together, the top ten hold 2.5% to 3% of the sample.

Study-wide conclusions, independent of this receptor: Only a relatively small number of convalescent patients were included in the study, and early timepoints following natural infection were not analyzed. The median number of SARS-CoV-2-reactive clonotypes rose from around 21 after infection to roughly 38 after vaccination, but the change was not significant. In convalescent patients, a median around 84% of post-vaccine SARS-CoV-2-reactive clones were detected only after vaccination, and vaccine-specific priming was suggested by this finding. Nearly all vaccine-specific clones in convalescent patients (304 of 307) were mono-reactive for SARS-CoV-2 spike rather than cross-reactive with common cold coronaviruses.

The CDR3 runs 17 residues from the cysteine to the phenylalanine. Just CDR3 DNA is preserved here, 51 bases in frame from base 1. CDR1 and CDR2, per the germline V gene (reference sequence), are DFQATT and SNEGSKA. This clonotype was counted between two and nine times. What antigen it recognizes has not been identified. The germline gene is not matched at one end of the junction; a read error may be the cause. This clonotype was sampled from a human donor who had recovered from COVID-19. The rearrangement combines TRBV20-1 with TRBJ1-1, and 8 junction bases match TRBD1. Sequences were obtained from CD4+ T cells from blood, cultured in vitro. The DNA sequence reads TGCAGTGCTAGATCCCTGACAGGGGTAACAATGAACTCTGAAGCTTTCTTT. It encodes CSARSLTGVTMNSEAFF.